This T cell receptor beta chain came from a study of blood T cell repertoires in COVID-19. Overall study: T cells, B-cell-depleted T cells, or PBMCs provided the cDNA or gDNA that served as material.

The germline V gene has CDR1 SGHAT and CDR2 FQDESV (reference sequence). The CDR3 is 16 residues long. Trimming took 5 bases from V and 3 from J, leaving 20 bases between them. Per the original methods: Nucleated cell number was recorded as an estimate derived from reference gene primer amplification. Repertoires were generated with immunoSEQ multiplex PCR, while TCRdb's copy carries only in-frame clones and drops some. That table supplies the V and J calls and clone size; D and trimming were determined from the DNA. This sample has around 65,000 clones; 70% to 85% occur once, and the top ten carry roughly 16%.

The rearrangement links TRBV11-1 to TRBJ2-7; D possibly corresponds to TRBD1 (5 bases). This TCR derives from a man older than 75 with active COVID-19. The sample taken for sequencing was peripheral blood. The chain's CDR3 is CASSVLQGGIGYEQYF. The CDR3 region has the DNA TGTGCCAGCAGCGTACTCCAGGGTGGGATCGGCTACGAGCAGTACTTC.